A selection of T cell receptor beta chains follows, all from one sample in a study of blood T cell repertoires in COVID-19. Clones were read by immunoSEQ multiplex PCR, and TCRdb kept only the in-frame ones, dropping some. The repertoire includes 100,000 to 150,000 clones, 86% of them detected once, and over 4.5% sits in the top ten. Sequencing was performed on peripheral blood. The receptor source for this set is a human donor in a cohort sampled during active COVID-19. Each CDR3 is given with its conserved first and last residue. Each record gives: CDR3 length, V gene, clone size, D gene, J gene, CDR3 DNA, CDR3 protein. D genes are given only for firm matches. Expanded clones get a size class; other rows say once, few or many, or leave the size out.

length: 16; V: TRBV5-8; size: -; D: TRBD1; J: TRBJ1-3; DNA: TGTGCCAGCAGCGTACGACAGGGCCACTCTGGAAACACCATATATTTT; CDR3: CASSVRQGHSGNTIYF
length: 15; V: TRBV6-6; size: -; D: TRBD1; J: TRBJ1-1; DNA: TGTGCCAGCAGTTACTTGACAGGGATGAACACTGAAGCTTTCTTT; CDR3: CASSYLTGMNTEAFF
length: 16; V: TRBV5-1; size: -; D: TRBD1; J: TRBJ1-2; DNA: TGCGCCAGCAGCTTGGGACAAACCGGGACAGGGGGTGGCTACACCTTC; CDR3: CASSLGQTGTGGGYTF
length: 20; V: TRBV18; size: once; D: TRBD2; J: TRBJ2-3; DNA: TGTGCCAGCTCACCAAGGACGGGACTAGCGGGGGGTGCGGCGGCGAATACGCAGTATTTT; CDR3: CASSPRTGLAGGAAANTQYF
length: 14; V: TRBV6-5; size: -; D: -; J: TRBJ2-7; DNA: TGTGCCAGCAGTTACCGGGACACAGGCTACGAGCAGTACTTC; CDR3: CASSYRDTGYEQYF
length: 15; V: TRBV10-3; size: -; D: -; J: TRBJ2-7; DNA: TGTGCCATCAGTGAGTCGGGGACAACTGACGGCGAGCAGTACTTC; CDR3: CAISESGTTDGEQYF
length: 15; V: TRBV2; size: -; D: TRBD2; J: TRBJ2-2; DNA: TGTGCCAGCAGAGGGGCGGGAGGGCCGGCCGGGGAGCTGTTTTTT; CDR3: CASRGAGGPAGELFF
length: 18; V: TRBV24-1; size: -; D: TRBD2; J: TRBJ2-1; DNA: TGTGCCACCAGTGATTTGGTCATGACTAGCGGGAGGTTCCATGAGCAGTTCTTC; CDR3: CATSDLVMTSGRFHEQFF
length: 14; V: TRBV7-7; size: -; D: -; J: TRBJ2-3; DNA: TGTGCCAGCAGCTTGACAGGAATCACAGATACGCAGTATTTT; CDR3: CASSLTGITDTQYF
length: 16; V: TRBV7-3; size: -; D: -; J: TRBJ1-2; DNA: TGTGCCAGCAGCTTAATTGCATCAAACAGCCCTGGCGGCTACACCTTC; CDR3: CASSLIASNSPGGYTF
length: 16; V: TRBV24-1; size: -; D: TRBD2; J: TRBJ2-1; DNA: TGTGCCACCAGTGATAGGGTAGCGGGAGCTCAGAATGAGCAGTTCTTC; CDR3: CATSDRVAGAQNEQFF
length: 16; V: TRBV7-3; size: -; D: TRBD2; J: TRBJ2-2; DNA: TGTGCCAGCAGCCAACACGGGAGGCAATTTACCGGGGAGCTGTTTTTT; CDR3: CASSQHGRQFTGELFF
length: 15; V: TRBV30; size: -; D: -; J: TRBJ1-5; DNA: TGTGCCTGGAGTAAACAGGGAGGGAGCAATCAGCCCCAGCATTTT; CDR3: CAWSKQGGSNQPQHF
length: 16; V: TRBV7-8; size: -; D: TRBD2; J: TRBJ2-1; DNA: TGTGCCAGCAGCTTGACCGGGACTAGCGCCTATAATGAGCAGTTCTTC; CDR3: CASSLTGTSAYNEQFF
length: 14; V: TRBV11-2; size: few; D: TRBD2; J: TRBJ2-7; DNA: TGTGCCAGCAGCTTCGGGGGGATCGGCAACGAGCAGTACTTC; CDR3: CASSFGGIGNEQYF
length: 17; V: TRBV5-1; size: once; D: TRBD2; J: TRBJ2-7; DNA: TGCGCCAGCAGCTTGGCCCCCCTAGCGGGAGGGGCCTACGAGCAGTACTTC; CDR3: CASSLAPLAGGAYEQYF
length: 15; V: TRBV2; size: -; D: -; J: TRBJ2-7; DNA: TGTGCCAGCACCACCTTTGCGGAGGTTTCATACGAGCAGTACTTC; CDR3: CASTTFAEVSYEQYF
length: 12; V: TRBV28; size: few; D: -; J: TRBJ2-1; DNA: TGTGCCAGCAGTTTATTCAGGGGCGAGCAGTTCTTC; CDR3: CASSLFRGEQFF
length: 14; V: TRBV19; size: -; D: -; J: TRBJ2-5; DNA: TGTGCCAGTAGTATATCAGGGATCCAAGAGACCCAGTACTTC; CDR3: CASSISGIQETQYF
length: 17; V: TRBV4-1; size: -; D: TRBD2; J: TRBJ2-7; DNA: TGCGCCAGCAGCCAAGACGTACTAGCGGGAGTCTCCTACGAGCAGTACTTC; CDR3: CASSQDVLAGVSYEQYF
length: 17; V: TRBV5-1; size: -; D: TRBD2; J: TRBJ2-1; DNA: TGCGCCAGCAGCTCGCATGGAGCGGGAGGGCCGGACAATGAGCAGTTCTTC; CDR3: CASSSHGAGGPDNEQFF
length: 15; V: TRBV18; size: -; D: -; J: TRBJ1-1; DNA: TGTGCCAGCTCACCCAACTCAAGCATGAACACTGAAGCTTTCTTT; CDR3: CASSPNSSMNTEAFF
length: 14; V: TRBV19; size: -; D: TRBD2; J: TRBJ2-7; DNA: TGTGCCAGTAGTAGCCTAGCGGGATGGTGGGAGCAGTACTTC; CDR3: CASSSLAGWWEQYF
length: 17; V: TRBV7-7; size: -; D: TRBD2; J: TRBJ2-1; DNA: TGTGCTAGCAGCACTACCCTACTAGCGGGAGGGGAGAATGAGCAGTTCTTC; CDR3: CASSTTLLAGGENEQFF
length: 15; V: TRBV19; size: -; D: TRBD2; J: TRBJ2-2; DNA: TGTGCCAGTAGTCTAGCGGGAGGGCCCGCCGGGGAGCTGTTTTTT; CDR3: CASSLAGGPAGELFF
length: 13; V: TRBV5-6; size: -; D: -; J: TRBJ2-2; DNA: TGTGCCAGCATGGGCAGGTTCGTCGGGGAGCTGTTTTTT; CDR3: CASMGRFVGELFF
length: 15; V: TRBV9; size: -; D: TRBD2; J: TRBJ2-1; DNA: TGTGCCAGCAGCGTATGGAGGGAGGGGAGGGATGAGCAGTTCTTC; CDR3: CASSVWREGRDEQFF
length: 15; V: TRBV7-3; size: -; D: -; J: TRBJ2-1; DNA: TGTGCCAGCAGTCCGATGGACTTGACCTACAATGAGCAGTTCTTC; CDR3: CASSPMDLTYNEQFF
length: 16; V: TRBV19; size: -; D: TRBD1; J: TRBJ2-1; DNA: TGTGCCAGTCAAGTGACTCTGGGCAGGGGGTACAATGAGCAGTTCTTC; CDR3: CASQVTLGRGYNEQFF
length: 18; V: TRBV5-6; size: -; D: -; J: TRBJ2-3; DNA: TGTGCCAGCAGCTTGGTGGTGGGAGGAGCGACTAGCACAGATACGCAGTATTTT; CDR3: CASSLVVGGATSTDTQYF
length: 15; V: TRBV18; size: few; D: -; J: TRBJ1-1; DNA: TGTGCCAGCTCACCAGGGGGCAGGGGTAACACTGAAGCTTTCTTT; CDR3: CASSPGGRGNTEAFF
length: 15; V: TRBV9; size: -; D: TRBD1; J: TRBJ2-4; DNA: TGTGCCAGCAGCGTCCGAGCCGGGACAGGGGACATTCAGTACTTC; CDR3: CASSVRAGTGDIQYF
length: 17; V: TRBV6-2/TRBV6-3; size: once; D: TRBD2; J: TRBJ2-3; DNA: TGTGCCAGCAGTTACACCATAGCGGGAATTAGCACAGATACGCAGTATTTT; CDR3: CASSYTIAGISTDTQYF
length: 16; V: TRBV5-3; size: -; D: -; J: TRBJ2-2; DNA: TGTGCCAGAAGCTTTCTCTCAGCAGGGATCGCCGGGGAGCTGTTTTTT; CDR3: CARSFLSAGIAGELFF
length: 16; V: TRBV9; size: -; D: TRBD2; J: TRBJ2-1; DNA: TGTGCCAGCAGCGCCCGACTAGCGGGAGGGGGGAGTGAGCAGTTCTTC; CDR3: CASSARLAGGGSEQFF
length: 14; V: TRBV28; size: -; D: TRBD1; J: TRBJ1-1; DNA: TGTGCCAGCAGGACCTTCAGGGGGTGGACTGAAGCTTTCTTT; CDR3: CASRTFRGWTEAFF
length: 14; V: TRBV24-1; size: -; D: TRBD1; J: TRBJ1-2; DNA: TGTGCCACCAGTGATTTGTCCAGGGGGGATGGCTACACCTTC; CDR3: CATSDLSRGDGYTF
length: 14; V: TRBV19; size: -; D: TRBD1; J: TRBJ2-7; DNA: TGTGCCAGTAGTTCGGGACAGGGTGTCTACGAGCAGTACTTC; CDR3: CASSSGQGVYEQYF
length: 16; V: TRBV19; size: few; D: TRBD1; J: TRBJ1-5; DNA: TGTGCCAGTAGCTCCCGGGACAGTTCTTTTAGGCAGCCCCAGCATTTT; CDR3: CASSSRDSSFRQPQHF
length: 15; V: TRBV7-2; size: -; D: TRBD1; J: TRBJ1-2; DNA: TGTGCCAGCAGCTTGGGACAGGGTTCGAACTATGGCTACACCTTC; CDR3: CASSLGQGSNYGYTF
length: 16; V: TRBV4-3; size: -; D: -; J: TRBJ1-6; DNA: TGCGCCAGCAGCCAAGTCTGGGGGCAGGAGAATTCACCCCTCCACTTT; CDR3: CASSQVWGQENSPLHF
length: 14; V: TRBV6-6; size: few; D: TRBD1; J: TRBJ2-1; DNA: TGTGCCAGCAGTTATTCCGGGACAGGGAATGAGCAGTTCTTC; CDR3: CASSYSGTGNEQFF
length: 15; V: TRBV7-2; size: -; D: TRBD2; J: TRBJ2-5; DNA: TGTGCCAGCAGCAACCTAGGGAGGGTACAGGAGACCCAGTACTTC; CDR3: CASSNLGRVQETQYF
length: 16; V: TRBV5-6; size: -; D: TRBD2; J: TRBJ2-1; DNA: TGTGCCAGCAGCTTGATACGGGAGGCCTCCTACAATGAGCAGTTCTTC; CDR3: CASSLIREASYNEQFF
length: 15; V: TRBV2; size: -; D: -; J: TRBJ2-1; DNA: TGTGCCAGCAGTGAAGGGGTGGGAGCGGTCGATGAGCAGTTCTTC; CDR3: CASSEGVGAVDEQFF
length: 16; V: TRBV18; size: -; D: TRBD2; J: TRBJ2-2; DNA: TGTGCCAGCTCACCAAGTCTAGCGGGAGGCACCGGGGAGCTGTTTTTT; CDR3: CASSPSLAGGTGELFF
length: 12; V: TRBV3-1/TRBV3-2; size: -; D: -; J: TRBJ2-1; DNA: TGTGCCAGCAGCCCCCTAAGCAATGAGCAGTTCTTC; CDR3: CASSPLSNEQFF
length: 12; V: TRBV5-1; size: -; D: -; J: TRBJ2-7; DNA: TGCGCCAGCAGCTTCAGTACCTACGAGCAGTACTTC; CDR3: CASSFSTYEQYF
length: 13; V: TRBV4-3; size: -; D: TRBD2; J: TRBJ2-1; DNA: TGCGCCAGTGGGACTAGCGGGTGGGATGAGCAGTTCTTC; CDR3: CASGTSGWDEQFF
length: 14; V: TRBV7-9; size: -; D: -; J: TRBJ1-3; DNA: TGTGCCAGCAGCCACCCCGGCTCTGGAAACACCATATATTTT; CDR3: CASSHPGSGNTIYF
length: 16; V: TRBV9; size: once; D: -; J: TRBJ1-4; DNA: TGTGCCAGCAGCGACCGGACAGCGAGGGGCCAAGAAAAACTGTTTTTT; CDR3: CASSDRTARGQEKLFF
length: 15; V: TRBV27; size: -; D: TRBD1; J: TRBJ1-5; DNA: TGTGCCAGCAGACCTCAGGGGGGAAACAATCAGCCCCAGCATTTT; CDR3: CASRPQGGNNQPQHF
length: 20; V: TRBV3-1/TRBV3-2; size: -; D: TRBD1; J: TRBJ1-3; DNA: TGTGCCAGCAGCCAAGATTTAGGGGGGACAGCTTATAGCTCTGGAAACACCATATATTTT; CDR3: CASSQDLGGTAYSSGNTIYF
length: 16; V: TRBV6-5; size: -; D: -; J: TRBJ1-1; DNA: TGTGCCAGCAGTTATTGGTTATCCGCCGGGTTTAATGAAGCTTTCTTT; CDR3: CASSYWLSAGFNEAFF